The 18 T cell receptor beta chains given below trace back to one sample, sequenced in a study of tumor-infiltrating lymphocytes in localized non-small cell lung cancer. TCRdb keeps only in-frame clones here, not all; method: immunoSEQ multiplex PCR. The sample carries 12,000 or so clones, less than 85% recorded once. The material sequenced was lung tumor tissue. The receptor source for this set is a human donor with non-small cell lung cancer.

The sample holds a few counts of this clone. V is TRBV27 and J is TRBJ2-3; weak D call: TRBD1 (5 bases). There are 13 residues in the CDR3. V lost 4 bases to trimming and J lost 5 bases, with 10 bases between them. The V gene's germline CDR1 is MNHEY and CDR2 SMNVEV (reference sequence). The CDR3 DNA is TGTGCCAGCAGTTCCCTCGACAGAGATACGCAGTATTTT. Protein product: CASSSLDRDTQYF.

The chain links TRBV7-9 to TRBJ1-4, with D possibly being TRBD1 (6 bases). The CDR3 contains 15 residues. Germline assignment: CDR1 SEHNR and CDR2 FQNEAQ (reference sequence). Trimming removed 6 bases at V and 4 bases at J, with 15 bases between. CDR3 sequence reads: CASSLYLRGNEKLFF. CDR3 bases: TGTGCCAGCAGTTTATACCTCAGGGGTAATGAAAAACTGTTTTTT.

V is TRBV9 and J is TRBJ1-2, with D maybe TRBD1 (6 bases). The germline CDR1 and CDR2 sequences are SGDLS and YYNGEE. The germline V and J ends were trimmed by 0 bases and 6 bases, with 18 bases remaining between them. CDR3 length equals 16 residues. CDR3 in DNA: TGTGCCAGCAGCGTAGAGGGGAGGGGGTCCACCCATGGCTACACCTTC. Amino acid sequence: CASSVEGRGSTHGYTF.

A note on this clone: Distinct nucleotide sequences in the sample also encode this CDR3. The chain recombines TRBV5-1 with TRBJ1-5; a weak D match, TRBD1 (6 bases). In germline, CDR1 is SGHRS, CDR2 YFSETQ. This CDR3 has 14 amino acids. The V and J ends lost 0 bases and 2 bases respectively, with 6 bases between them. CDR3 sequence: CASSLAGGNQPQHF. The CDR3 DNA reads TGCGCCAGCAGCTTGGCAGGGGGCAATCAGCCCCAGCATTTT.

This clone was counted once. The chain employs TRBV19 and TRBJ1-2; D is unresolved. The CDR3 length is 14 residues. Germline CDR1 is LNHDA and CDR2 is SQIVND (reference sequence). V lost 5 bases, J lost 4 bases, and 14 bases lay in between. In DNA form, the CDR3 reads TGTGCCAGTAGTCCCTCCGGACGGAGCTATGGCTACACCTTC. It translates to CASSPSGRSYGYTF.

The chain has TRBV28 and TRBJ2-7, with D perhaps being TRBD1 or TRBD2 (6 bases each). There are 11 residues in the CDR3. Looked up from germline, CDR1 is MDHEN and CDR2 is SYDVKM. Trimming took off 8 bases at V and 5 bases at J, with 10 bases between the two ends. The CDR3 here is CASVRGHEQYF. CDR3 bases: TGTGCCAGCGTCCGGGGGCACGAGCAGTACTTC.

This chain uses TRBV4-3 with TRBJ1-2; D perhaps matches TRBD1 (6 bases). Germline loops: CDR1 LGHNA, CDR2 YSLEER. V lost 0 bases and J 6 bases, leaving 17 bases between the germline ends. The CDR3 loop spans 16 amino acids. CDR3 nucleotide sequence: TGCGCCAGCAGCCAAGATAGGGGGGGGCGCGGGGATGGCTACACCTTC. It specifies CASSQDRGGRGDGYTF.

The rearrangement uses TRBV7-9 and TRBJ1-4; no firm D call. The germline CDR1 and CDR2 sequences are SEHNR and FQNEAQ (reference sequence). The CDR3 consists of 15 residues. Trimming pared 1 base from V and 0 bases from J, leaving 6 bases between. Here the CDR3 DNA reads TGTGCCAGCAGCTTAGGTCGTGCAACTAATGAAAAACTGTTTTTT. Amino acids: CASSLGRATNEKLFF.

CDR3 region: CASSHTGTGGLRLNSPLHF. DNA of the CDR3: TGCGCCAGCAGCCACACCGGGACAGGGGGTTTGCGGCTGAATTCACCCCTCCACTTT. This chain links TRBV4-3 with TRBJ1-6, with 11 positions matching TRBD1. CDR3 size: 19 residues. V shed 3 bases and J 7 bases; nucleotides not matched to a gene: 14. The germline gives CDR1 LGHNA, CDR2 YSLEER.

This chain uses TRBV5-8 with TRBJ2-3; D remains ambiguous. The CDR3 is 14 residues long. Germline CDR1 reads SGHTS; CDR2 reads YDEGEE. Trimming stripped 4 bases from V and 3 bases from J, with 12 bases between. DNA for the CDR3: TGTGCCAGCAGCCCGGACCAGAGGACAGATACGCAGTATTTT. This codes for CASSPDQRTDTQYF. Supplemented by reference TRBV5-8 and TRBJ2-3, the full variable domain reads EAGVTQSPTHLIKTRGQQATLRCSPISGHTSVYWYQQALGLGLQFLLWYDEGEERNRGNFPPRFSGRQFPNYSSELNVNALELEDSALYLCASSPDQRTDTQYFGPGTRLTVL.

V gene TRBV10-2 combines with J gene TRBJ2-7; the match to TRBD2 covers 9 bases. Unmatched junction bases numbered 10, after V lost 6 bases and J lost 4 bases. This CDR3 contains 15 residues. Germline CDR1 reads WSHSY; CDR2 reads SAAADI. The CDR3 DNA reads as TGCGCCAGCAGCCCACCGGGACTAGCTTCTTACGAGCAGTACTTC. It translates to CASSPPGLASYEQYF.

This rearrangement joins TRBV6-5 to TRBJ2-2, with 8 bases aligning to TRBD1. Per the germline V gene, CDR1 is MNHEY and CDR2 is SVGAGI. This CDR3 has 15 residues. Germline trimming cut 6 bases from V and 1 base from J; bases unmatched to any gene: 4. CDR3 region: CASRTGERNTGELFF. DNA of the CDR3: TGTGCCAGCAGGACAGGGGAGAGGAACACCGGGGAGCTGTTTTTT.

This rearrangement joins TRBV15 to TRBJ1-1; TRBD1 matches at 8 bases. V was pared by 3 bases and J by 0 bases, with 6 bases of the junction left unmatched. The CDR3 is made up of 16 amino acids. Germline CDR1 reads LNHNV; CDR2 reads YYDKDF (reference sequence). The CDR3 DNA follows: TGTGCCACCAGCAGGGGAAAGGGACAGGTGAACACTGAAGCTTTCTTT. Encoded protein: CATSRGKGQVNTEAFF.

The chain couples TRBV9 to TRBJ2-1; no firm D call. Between the trimmed V and J ends, which lost 6 bases and 3 bases, there was a span of 13 bases. This CDR3 is 14 amino acids long. Germline CDR1 reads SGDLS; CDR2 reads YYNGEE. DNA of the CDR3: TGTGCCAGCAACAACCCCGGCGACTACAATGAGCAGTTCTTC. Amino acid sequence: CASNNPGDYNEQFF.

The chain links TRBV7-2 to TRBJ2-5; D not certain. Germline V gives CDR1 SGHTA, CDR2 FQGNSA. The CDR3 is made up of 12 amino acids. V was pared by 1 base and J by 5 bases, with 5 bases between. CDR3 sequence (DNA): TGTGCCAGCAGCTTAGACTCGGAGACCCAGTACTTC. This gives the protein CASSLDSETQYF.

This chain joins TRBV5-1 and TRBJ2-1, with D possibly being TRBD2 (6 bases). The V and J ends lost 0 bases and 6 bases respectively, with 13 bases between them. This CDR3 spans 15 amino acids. Germline CDR1 and CDR2: SGHRS and YFSETQ. DNA for the CDR3: TGCGCCAGCAGCTTGGCCGGGAGCCAACTCAATGAGCAGTTCTTC. Translating gives CASSLAGSQLNEQFF.

This clone appeared a single time. The rearrangement uses TRBV30 and TRBJ2-5; TRBD2 might be the D (5 bases). The V gene lost 8 bases and the J gene lost 5 bases, with 18 bases spanning the gap. Germline lookup yields CDR1 GTSNPN and CDR2 SVGIG (reference sequence). CDR3 size: 13 residues. The chain's CDR3 is CALKFSRGETQYF. The CDR3 DNA reads TGTGCCCTCAAGTTTTCCCGCGGGGAGACCCAGTACTTC.

The J gene is TRBJ2-1, the V gene TRBV11-2; TRBD2 matches at 7 bases. The CDR3 loop spans 13 amino acids. Per germline, CDR1 SGHAT and CDR2 FQNNGV. Losses at the gene ends were 0 bases for V and 15 bases for J; bases not matched to a gene: 8. CDR3 in DNA: TGTGCCAGCAGCTTAGATCGGGGGGACTTCTTGTTCTTC. Its protein is CASSLDRGDFLFF.